This T cell receptor beta chain was captured by sequencing in a study of T cell responses to AZD1222 COVID-19 vaccine. Concerning this clone: Its antigen is unknown.

Data came from immunoSEQ multiplex PCR; TCRdb stores just in-frame clones and leaves some out. The repertoire holds around 150,000 clones, 92% seen once, with 4.4% in the top ten. The CDR3 runs 12 residues. Germline V lookup: CDR1 MDHEN, CDR2 SYDVKM. V was pared by 8 bases and J by 6 bases, with 11 bases between. Study-wide points: Repertoire sampling occurred only after the peak T cell response. Across the whole spike, CD4 TCRs peaked at regions 160-218 and 743-854.

J is TRBJ2-1 and V is TRBV28, with D possibly being TRBD1 (6 bases). This clonotype was obtained from an adult in good health. Material: peripheral blood, obtained on day 0 of MenACWY control vaccination. The CDR3 DNA reads as TGTGCCAGCGAACTGGACAGCAATGAGCAGTTCTTC. This translates into CASELDSNEQFF.